A selection of T cell receptor beta chains follows, all from one sample in a study of T cells after yellow fever vaccination. TCRdb reprocessed the 5' RACE reads with MiXCR, giving one entry per CDR3 protein. The sample comprises just under 600,000 distinct CDR3 sequences, roughly 14% of which are singletons, and more than 12% rests with the top ten. Sequenced here: PBMCs, sampled on the day of the yellow fever booster vaccination. These receptors originate from a man aged 30 to 39 who received the YFV17D yellow fever vaccine. Both conserved end residues are part of each CDR3. D genes are given only for firm matches. Size values are once, few and many counts, or a class for expanded clones, and some rows have none.

d_call clone_size j_call v_call cdr3_nt cdr3_aa
- few TRBJ2-7 TRBV5-1 TGCGCCAGCAGCCCTCCGGACGCCCTATACGAGCAGTACTTC CASSPPDALYEQYF
- - TRBJ1-2 TRBV5-1 TGCGCCAGCAGCTTGGACCCCGGGACTATCTATGGCTACACCTTC CASSLDPGTIYGYTF
TRBD2 few TRBJ2-1 TRBV5-1 TGCGCCAGCAGCCCGTCCGGGGGACTAGATAGCTACAATGAGCAGTTCTTC CASSPSGGLDSYNEQFF
TRBD2 - TRBJ2-7 TRBV9 TGTGCCAGACCAAAGCGGGACTTACTCTACGAGCAGTACTTC CARPKRDLLYEQYF
- - TRBJ2-3 TRBV5-6 TGTGCCAGCAGCTCCCCGGTCGGCGCCAGGACAGATACGCAGTATTTT CASSSPVGARTDTQYF
TRBD1 - TRBJ2-4 TRBV18 TGTGCCAGCTCACCGGGACAGGAAAACATTCAGTACTTC CASSPGQENIQYF
TRBD2 few TRBJ2-3 TRBV7-6 TGTGCCAGCAGCCCAGGGAGGGGACTAGCGAGTAGCACAGATACGCAGTATTTT CASSPGRGLASSTDTQYF
TRBD1 - TRBJ1-3 TRBV18 TGTGCCAGCTCACCACAGACAGGGGGCGGAAACACCATATATTTT CASSPQTGGGNTIYF
- few TRBJ2-4 TRBV4-1 TGCGCCAGCAGCTACCAAGGTGGTAGGGAGCTAGGGGGAAGGGATTCCAAAAACATTCAGTACTTC CASSYQGGRELGGRDSKNIQYF
TRBD2 few TRBJ2-3 TRBV12-3/TRBV12-4 TGTGCCAGCAGACTGGGACTAGCGGGAGCCCCAGATACGCAGTATTTT CASRLGLAGAPDTQYF
- - TRBJ1-5 TRBV28 TGTGCCAGCAGTTTTACGGGATATGGCAATCAGCCCCAGCATTTT CASSFTGYGNQPQHF
- few TRBJ2-1 TRBV20-1 TGCAGTGCTAGGAGCGGAATAGACAATGAGCAGTTCTTC CSARSGIDNEQFF
- few TRBJ1-2 TRBV3-1 TGTGCCAGCAGCCAAGTTGTAACGTCAGATGGCTACACCTTC CASSQVVTSDGYTF
- - TRBJ2-2 TRBV7-2 TGTGCCAGCAGCCCGACTTCTTCCGGGGAGCTGTTTTTT CASSPTSSGELFF
- few TRBJ2-7 TRBV5-4 TGTGCCAGCAGCTTTAGGGACGCCAACGAGCAGTACTTC CASSFRDANEQYF
- - TRBJ2-2 TRBV6-5 TGTGCCAGCAGCTCCGTTTGGCGGAACACCGGGGAGCTGTTTTTT CASSSVWRNTGELFF
- - TRBJ2-1 TRBV19 TGTGCCAGTAGTATGCCGAGCTCCTACAATGAGCAGTTCTTC CASSMPSSYNEQFF
TRBD2 - TRBJ2-5 TRBV3-1 TGTGCCAGCAGCCACGGACTAGCGGGAGTTGGGGAGACCCAGTACTTC CASSHGLAGVGETQYF
- - TRBJ2-3 TRBV7-2 TGTGCCAGCAGCTTAAGACGCGAGGGAAGGTCAGATACGCAGTATTTT CASSLRREGRSDTQYF
- few TRBJ1-6 TRBV20-1 TGCAGCGTGGACCCTGATTCGGGGACGTATAATTCACCCCTCCACTTT CSVDPDSGTYNSPLHF
TRBD1 - TRBJ2-2 TRBV5-1 TGCGCCAGCAGCATGGGACAGGGGAATTCCGGGGAGCTGTTTTTT CASSMGQGNSGELFF
TRBD2 many TRBJ2-7 TRBV7-2 TGTGCCAGCAGCATCGCCGGGACTAGCTACGAGCAGTACTTC CASSIAGTSYEQYF
- few TRBJ2-1 TRBV4-3 TGCGCCAGCAGCCAGAGCGTGGCCACCTCCTACAATGAGCAGTTCTTC CASSQSVATSYNEQFF
- - TRBJ2-5 TRBV6-5 TGTGCCAGCAGTTCCTCGGTAGGCACCATCCAAGAGACCCAGTACTTC CASSSSVGTIQETQYF
- - TRBJ1-2 TRBV20-1 TGCAGTGCTAAGAATTTCTATGGCTACACCTTC CSAKNFYGYTF
TRBD2 few TRBJ2-5 TRBV5-1 TGCGCCAGCGGAAGACTGGCGGGAGTAGCAGAGACCCAGTACTTC CASGRLAGVAETQYF
TRBD2 - TRBJ2-7 TRBV13 TGTGCCAGCAGCTCTCCGGGACTAGGGGACTACGAGCAGTACTTC CASSSPGLGDYEQYF
TRBD2 few TRBJ2-1 TRBV5-1 TGCGCCAGCAGCGTTACTAGCGGGACCTACAATGAGCAGTTCTTC CASSVTSGTYNEQFF
TRBD1 few TRBJ1-2 TRBV7-2 TGTGCCAGCAGCCGACAGGGGGAAGTCCTCTATGGCTACACCTTC CASSRQGEVLYGYTF
TRBD2 few TRBJ2-4 TRBV18 TGTGCCAGCTCAGGACTAGCGGGAGGGGACATTCAGTACTTC CASSGLAGGDIQYF
TRBD2 - TRBJ2-7 TRBV28 TGTGCCAGCGGGGGGGGGTACTTC CASGGGYF
TRBD2 - TRBJ2-7 TRBV15 TGTGCCCCCGGGGGGGTGAACGAGGACGAGCAGTACTTC CAPGGVNEDEQYF
- - TRBJ2-7 TRBV20-1 TGCAGTGCTAGGGACGGATACCTCTACGAGCAGTACTTC CSARDGYLYEQYF
TRBD2 few TRBJ2-7 TRBV6-1 TGTGCCAGCAGCGCATCGACTAGCGGGAGTGGGGAGCAGTACTTC CASSASTSGSGEQYF
- few TRBJ1-4 TRBV7-2 TGTGCCAGCAGCCTCAGATCGGGGGAAAAACTGTTTTTT CASSLRSGEKLFF
- many TRBJ2-5 TRBV4-3 TGCGCCAGCAGCCAAGCTTGGGGAGCAGGGCAAGAGACCCAGTACTTC CASSQAWGAGQETQYF
TRBD1 once TRBJ2-2 TRBV20-1 TGCAGTGCTAGTAAACGGGACAGCCTTGGGGAGCTGTTTTTT CSASKRDSLGELFF
TRBD2 few TRBJ2-7 TRBV20-1 TGCAGTGCTAGAAGCAGTAGCGGGTCGAAGCAGTACTTC CSARSSSGSKQYF
- - TRBJ2-3 TRBV29-1 TGCAGCGTTGAAGATCTCGAGCGATCCACAGATACGCAGTATTTT CSVEDLERSTDTQYF
TRBD2 few TRBJ2-1 TRBV4-2 TGTGCCAGCAGCCAAGATAGGCGCGGGAGTGGTTTGGGGCAGTTCTTC CASSQDRRGSGLGQFF
- - TRBJ2-5 TRBV6-2/TRBV6-3 TGTGCCAGCAGTTACTCGACTAGGGACCCCAAAGGCCTCGAAGAGACCCAGTACTTC CASSYSTRDPKGLEETQYF
- - TRBJ1-2 TRBV6-4 TGTGCCAGCAGTGCCTCCGGGGGAGGCTACACCTTC CASSASGGGYTF
- - TRBJ2-1 TRBV10-3 TGTGCCATCAGTGAGTCCCACACCGGCGGGAATGAGCAGTTCTTC CAISESHTGGNEQFF
- - TRBJ1-5 TRBV20-1 TGCAGTGCTAGGGCTCATCAGGGAAATCAGCCCCAGCATTTT CSARAHQGNQPQHF
- - TRBJ2-3 TRBV3-1 TGTGCCAGCAGCCAAGTTGCGACCGGGAGTTCGGTGGATACGCAGTATTTT CASSQVATGSSVDTQYF
TRBD1 many TRBJ2-3 TRBV7-9 TGTGCCAGCTTGACAGGGGGCTGGGATACGCAGTATTTT CASLTGGWDTQYF
- many TRBJ2-5 TRBV28 TGTGCCAGCAGTAGCCGGGCCCCGGAGACCCAGTACTTC CASSSRAPETQYF
- - TRBJ2-1 TRBV12-3/TRBV12-4 TGTGCCAGCAGCTGGACCTCAGGGGGCGCTAGCGGATACAATGAGCAGTTCTTC CASSWTSGGASGYNEQFF
- - TRBJ2-1 TRBV28 TGTGCCAGCAGTAGAGGGGGGCGTTGGGGGAATGAGCAGTTCTTC CASSRGGRWGNEQFF
TRBD1 - TRBJ2-7 TRBV19 TGTGCCAGTAGCGGGACCCCGACAGGGCCAGAGAACTACGAGCAGTACTTC CASSGTPTGPENYEQYF
TRBD2 - TRBJ2-5 TRBV4-3 TGCGCCAGCAGCCTCTCGGGGGGGCGCGGGGAGACCCAGTACTTC CASSLSGGRGETQYF
TRBD1 - TRBJ2-7 TRBV5-4 TGTGCCAGCAGCATGGGACAGGTTGCGTACGAGCAGTACTTC CASSMGQVAYEQYF
TRBD2 - TRBJ2-1 TRBV20-1 TGCAGTGCCGCCGTTGGCGGGAGGGCCTATGAGCAGTTCTTC CSAAVGGRAYEQFF
- few TRBJ2-5 TRBV20-1 TGCAGTGCGGGGGAGAGTACGGAGACCCAGTACTTC CSAGESTETQYF
- many TRBJ2-5 TRBV7-2 TGTGCCAGCAGCTTAGCCGACATCCCCCGAGAGACCCAGTACTTC CASSLADIPRETQYF
- - TRBJ2-7 TRBV11-2 TGTGCCAGCAGCTTAGTAGCAGTAACCTACGAGCAGTACTTC CASSLVAVTYEQYF